The present T cell receptor (beta chain) was sequenced within a study of molecular identifiers for immune sequencing clone quantification. Study-level points and caveats: Under 1% of molecules in naive cells, but over 99% of effector molecules, belonged to clones above 20 RNA copies.

To note about this clonotype: The antigen is undetermined. A much larger clone lies a single base off, so this may be a read error.

Germline loops: CDR1 LNHDA, CDR2 SQIVND (reference sequence). The CDR3 is 12 amino acids. TCRdb reprocessed the PCR reads with MiXCR, giving one entry per CDR3 protein. Of hundreds of thousands of distinct CDR3 sequences listed, 15% to 20% were seen once; the top ten hold about 0.9%. Sorting recovered naive CD8 T cells on a CD8+CD4-CCR7+CD45RA+ profile. The V call is TRBV19, the J call TRBJ2-7, with D tentatively TRBD1 or TRBD2 (5 bases each). Source material: naive CD8+ T cells from blood, with Jurkat cell RNA spiked in. As for subset: FACS-sorted CD8+CD4-CCR7+CD45RA+ naive T cells. The TCR originated in a human donor in good health. Some libraries in this study had Jurkat cell RNA spiked in. In DNA form, the CDR3 reads TGTGCCAGTGGTATGGGGGCCTACGAGCAGTACTTC. It is translated as CASGMGAYEQYF.